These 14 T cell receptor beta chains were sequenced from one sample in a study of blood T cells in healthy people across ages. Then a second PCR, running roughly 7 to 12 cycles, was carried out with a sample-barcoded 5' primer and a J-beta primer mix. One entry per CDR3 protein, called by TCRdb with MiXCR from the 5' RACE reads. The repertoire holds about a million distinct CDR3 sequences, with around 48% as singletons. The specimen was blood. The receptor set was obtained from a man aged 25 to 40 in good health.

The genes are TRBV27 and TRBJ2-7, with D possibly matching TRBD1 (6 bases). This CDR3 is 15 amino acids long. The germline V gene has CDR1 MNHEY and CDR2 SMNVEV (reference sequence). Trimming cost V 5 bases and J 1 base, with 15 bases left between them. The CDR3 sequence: CASSREQGISYEQYF. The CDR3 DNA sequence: TGTGCCAGCAGTAGGGAACAGGGCATTTCCTACGAGCAGTACTTC.

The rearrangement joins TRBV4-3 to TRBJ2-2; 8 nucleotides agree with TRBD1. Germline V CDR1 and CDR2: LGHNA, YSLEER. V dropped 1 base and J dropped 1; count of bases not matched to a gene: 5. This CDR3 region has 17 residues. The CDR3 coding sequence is TGCGCCAGCAGCCAAGTCGGCAGGGGGCGGAACACCGGGGAGCTGTTTTTT. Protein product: CASSQVGRGRNTGELFF.

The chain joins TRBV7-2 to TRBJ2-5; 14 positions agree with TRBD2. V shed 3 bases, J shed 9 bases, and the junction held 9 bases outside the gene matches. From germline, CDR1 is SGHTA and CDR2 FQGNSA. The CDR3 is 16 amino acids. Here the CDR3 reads CASSLEHRLAGGSQYF. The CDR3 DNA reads TGTGCCAGCAGCTTGGAACACAGACTAGCGGGGGGGTCCCAGTACTTC.

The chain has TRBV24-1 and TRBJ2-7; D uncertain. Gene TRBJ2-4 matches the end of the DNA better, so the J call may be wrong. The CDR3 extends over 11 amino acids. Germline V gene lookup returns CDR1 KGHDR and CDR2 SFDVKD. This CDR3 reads CATSDLNIQYF. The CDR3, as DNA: TGTGCCACCAGTGACTTGAACATTCAGTACTTC.

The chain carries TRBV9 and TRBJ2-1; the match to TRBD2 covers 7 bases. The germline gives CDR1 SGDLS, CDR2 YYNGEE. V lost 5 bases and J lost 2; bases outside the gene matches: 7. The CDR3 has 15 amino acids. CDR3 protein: CASSAGGSPYNEQFF. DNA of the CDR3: TGTGCCAGCAGTGCCGGGGGGTCCCCCTACAATGAGCAGTTCTTC.

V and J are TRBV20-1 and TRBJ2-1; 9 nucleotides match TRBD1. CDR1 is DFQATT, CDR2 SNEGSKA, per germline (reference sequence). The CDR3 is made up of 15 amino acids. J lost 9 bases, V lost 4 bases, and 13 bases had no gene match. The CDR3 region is CSANSPGQGLSEQFF. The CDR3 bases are TGCAGTGCTAACTCACCGGGACAGGGATTAAGTGAGCAGTTCTTC.

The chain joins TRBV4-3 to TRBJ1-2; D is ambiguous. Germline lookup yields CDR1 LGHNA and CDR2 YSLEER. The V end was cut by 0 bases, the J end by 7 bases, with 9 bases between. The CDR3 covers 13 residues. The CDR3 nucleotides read TGCGCCAGCAGCCAAGATAAAGGCTGTGGCTACACCTTC. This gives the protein CASSQDKGCGYTF.

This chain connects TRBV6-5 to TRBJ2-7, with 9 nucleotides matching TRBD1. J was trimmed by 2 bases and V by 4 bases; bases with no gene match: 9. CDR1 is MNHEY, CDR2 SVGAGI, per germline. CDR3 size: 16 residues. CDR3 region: CASSFTPRQGAYEQYF. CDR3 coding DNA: TGTGCCAGCAGTTTCACACCGAGACAGGGGGCCTACGAGCAGTACTTC.

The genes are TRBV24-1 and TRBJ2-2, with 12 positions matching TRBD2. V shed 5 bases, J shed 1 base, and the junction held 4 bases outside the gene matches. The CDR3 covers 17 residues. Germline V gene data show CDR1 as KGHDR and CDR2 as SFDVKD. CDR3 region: CATSGSTSGGNTGELFF. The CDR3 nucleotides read TGTGCCACCAGTGGTTCGACTAGCGGGGGGAACACCGGGGAGCTGTTTTTT.

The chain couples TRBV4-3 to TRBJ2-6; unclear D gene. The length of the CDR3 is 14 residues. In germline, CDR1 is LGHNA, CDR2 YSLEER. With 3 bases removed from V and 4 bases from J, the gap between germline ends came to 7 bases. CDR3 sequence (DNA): TGCGCCAGCAGCCAGGCCTGGGGGGCCAACGTCCTGACTTTC. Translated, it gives CASSQAWGANVLTF.

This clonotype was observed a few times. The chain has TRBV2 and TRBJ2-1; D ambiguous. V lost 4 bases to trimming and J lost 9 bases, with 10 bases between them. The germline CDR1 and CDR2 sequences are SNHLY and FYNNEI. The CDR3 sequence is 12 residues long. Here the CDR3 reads CASSGAASEQFF. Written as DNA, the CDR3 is TGTGCCAGCAGTGGGGCAGCGTCTGAGCAGTTCTTC.

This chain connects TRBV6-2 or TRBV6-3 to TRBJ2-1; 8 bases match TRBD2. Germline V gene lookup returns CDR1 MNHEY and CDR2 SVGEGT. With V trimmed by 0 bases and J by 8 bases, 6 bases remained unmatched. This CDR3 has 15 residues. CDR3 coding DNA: TGTGCCAGCAGTTACTCGGGACTAGTCGGAGATGAGCAGTTCTTC. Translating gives CASSYSGLVGDEQFF.

This chain's CDR3 is CASSYSAGEDYYGYTF. Here the CDR3 DNA reads TGTGCCAGCAGTTACTCAGCGGGGGAGGACTACTATGGCTACACCTTC. The chain has TRBV6-5 and TRBJ1-2; tentative D call: TRBD1 (5 bases). Germline V gives CDR1 MNHEY, CDR2 SVGAGI. Deletions cut 0 bases from V and 3 bases from J, with 14 bases between. The CDR3 is 16 residues long.

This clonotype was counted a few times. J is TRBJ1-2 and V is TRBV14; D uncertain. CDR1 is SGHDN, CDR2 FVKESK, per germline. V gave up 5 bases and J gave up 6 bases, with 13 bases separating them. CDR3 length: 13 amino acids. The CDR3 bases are TGTGCCAGCAGCTTCTGGGTTAGTCATGGCTACACCTTC. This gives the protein CASSFWVSHGYTF.